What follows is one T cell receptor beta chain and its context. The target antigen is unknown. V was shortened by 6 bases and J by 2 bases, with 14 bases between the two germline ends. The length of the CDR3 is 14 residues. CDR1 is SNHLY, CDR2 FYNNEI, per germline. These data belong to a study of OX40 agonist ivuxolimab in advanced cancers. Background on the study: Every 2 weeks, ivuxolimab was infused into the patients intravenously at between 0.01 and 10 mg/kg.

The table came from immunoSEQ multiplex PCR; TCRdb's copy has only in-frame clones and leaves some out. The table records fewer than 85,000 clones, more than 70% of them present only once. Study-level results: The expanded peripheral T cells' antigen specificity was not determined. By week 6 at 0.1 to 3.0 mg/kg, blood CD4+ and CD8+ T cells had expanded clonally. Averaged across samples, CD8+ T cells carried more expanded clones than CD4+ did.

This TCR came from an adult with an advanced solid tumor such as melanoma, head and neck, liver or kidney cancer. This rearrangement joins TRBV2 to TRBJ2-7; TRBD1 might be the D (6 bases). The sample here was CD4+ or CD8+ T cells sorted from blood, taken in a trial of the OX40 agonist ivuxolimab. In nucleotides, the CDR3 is TGTGCCAGCAGGTATACAGGGAATGCCTACGAGCAGTACTTC. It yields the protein CASRYTGNAYEQYF.